This T cell receptor beta chain originates from a study of T cells in localized non-small cell lung cancer. Study-level findings and limits: When the top 100 tumor clones were examined, a median around 50 of them also appeared in the adjacent lung, which was paired and uninvolved. Longer overall survival was linked to higher blood T cell density.

TCRdb's copy holds only in-frame clones and misses some; the assay was immunoSEQ multiplex PCR. The sample carries approximately 22,000 clones, approximately 90% recorded once. Concerning this clone itself: Its cognate antigen is unknown.

With V trimmed by 7 bases and J by 6 bases, 15 bases remained unmatched. The CDR3 contains 16 residues. Germline V CDR1 and CDR2: MDHEN, SYDVKM. The chain uses TRBV28 and TRBJ2-3, with 8 bases lining up with TRBD2. Sequencing used peripheral blood, obtained before any cancer treatment. The clonotype was recovered from a male donor older than 55 with stage I squamous cell lung carcinoma. The DNA for the CDR3 is TGTGCCAGCACCCCTCCCGGGACTAGGGTAAGGGATACGCAGTATTTT. It encodes CASTPPGTRVRDTQYF.